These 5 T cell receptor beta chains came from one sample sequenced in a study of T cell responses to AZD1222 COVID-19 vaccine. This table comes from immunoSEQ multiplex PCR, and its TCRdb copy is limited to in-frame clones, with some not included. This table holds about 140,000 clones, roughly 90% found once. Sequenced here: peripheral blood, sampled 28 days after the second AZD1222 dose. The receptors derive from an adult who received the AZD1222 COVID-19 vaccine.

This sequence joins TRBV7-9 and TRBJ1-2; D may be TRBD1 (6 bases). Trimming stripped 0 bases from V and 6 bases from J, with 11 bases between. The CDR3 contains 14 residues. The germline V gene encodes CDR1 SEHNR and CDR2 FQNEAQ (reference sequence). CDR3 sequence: CASSLAGGRDGYTF. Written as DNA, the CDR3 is TGTGCCAGCAGCTTAGCAGGGGGAAGGGATGGCTACACCTTC.

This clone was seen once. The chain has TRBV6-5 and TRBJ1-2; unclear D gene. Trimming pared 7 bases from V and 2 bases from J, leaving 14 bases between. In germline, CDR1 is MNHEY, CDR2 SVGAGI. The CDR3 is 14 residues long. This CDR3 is CASTLGLPNYGYTF. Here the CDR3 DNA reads TGTGCCAGCACCCTGGGGTTACCGAACTATGGCTACACCTTC.

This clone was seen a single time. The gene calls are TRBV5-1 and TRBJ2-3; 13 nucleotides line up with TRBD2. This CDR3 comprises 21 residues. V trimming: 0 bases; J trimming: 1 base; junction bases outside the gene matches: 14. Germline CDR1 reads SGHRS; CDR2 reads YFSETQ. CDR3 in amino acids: CASSLVVLAGGPMRGTDTQYF. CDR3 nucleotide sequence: TGCGCCAGCAGCTTGGTGGTACTAGCGGGGGGGCCGATGAGGGGCACAGATACGCAGTATTTT.

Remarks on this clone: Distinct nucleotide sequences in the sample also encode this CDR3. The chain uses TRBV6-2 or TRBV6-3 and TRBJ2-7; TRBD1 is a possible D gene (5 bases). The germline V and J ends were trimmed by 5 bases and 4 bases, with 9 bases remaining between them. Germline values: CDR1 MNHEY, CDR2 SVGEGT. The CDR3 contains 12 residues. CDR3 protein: CASSPQGYEQYF. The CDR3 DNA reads TGTGCCAGCAGTCCCCAGGGTTACGAGCAGTACTTC.

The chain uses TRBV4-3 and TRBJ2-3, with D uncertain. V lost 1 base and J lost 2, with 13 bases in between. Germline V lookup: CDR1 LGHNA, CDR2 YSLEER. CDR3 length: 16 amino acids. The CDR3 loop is CASSQAVQVATDTQYF. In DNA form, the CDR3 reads TGCGCCAGCAGCCAAGCTGTCCAGGTCGCCACAGATACGCAGTATTTT.